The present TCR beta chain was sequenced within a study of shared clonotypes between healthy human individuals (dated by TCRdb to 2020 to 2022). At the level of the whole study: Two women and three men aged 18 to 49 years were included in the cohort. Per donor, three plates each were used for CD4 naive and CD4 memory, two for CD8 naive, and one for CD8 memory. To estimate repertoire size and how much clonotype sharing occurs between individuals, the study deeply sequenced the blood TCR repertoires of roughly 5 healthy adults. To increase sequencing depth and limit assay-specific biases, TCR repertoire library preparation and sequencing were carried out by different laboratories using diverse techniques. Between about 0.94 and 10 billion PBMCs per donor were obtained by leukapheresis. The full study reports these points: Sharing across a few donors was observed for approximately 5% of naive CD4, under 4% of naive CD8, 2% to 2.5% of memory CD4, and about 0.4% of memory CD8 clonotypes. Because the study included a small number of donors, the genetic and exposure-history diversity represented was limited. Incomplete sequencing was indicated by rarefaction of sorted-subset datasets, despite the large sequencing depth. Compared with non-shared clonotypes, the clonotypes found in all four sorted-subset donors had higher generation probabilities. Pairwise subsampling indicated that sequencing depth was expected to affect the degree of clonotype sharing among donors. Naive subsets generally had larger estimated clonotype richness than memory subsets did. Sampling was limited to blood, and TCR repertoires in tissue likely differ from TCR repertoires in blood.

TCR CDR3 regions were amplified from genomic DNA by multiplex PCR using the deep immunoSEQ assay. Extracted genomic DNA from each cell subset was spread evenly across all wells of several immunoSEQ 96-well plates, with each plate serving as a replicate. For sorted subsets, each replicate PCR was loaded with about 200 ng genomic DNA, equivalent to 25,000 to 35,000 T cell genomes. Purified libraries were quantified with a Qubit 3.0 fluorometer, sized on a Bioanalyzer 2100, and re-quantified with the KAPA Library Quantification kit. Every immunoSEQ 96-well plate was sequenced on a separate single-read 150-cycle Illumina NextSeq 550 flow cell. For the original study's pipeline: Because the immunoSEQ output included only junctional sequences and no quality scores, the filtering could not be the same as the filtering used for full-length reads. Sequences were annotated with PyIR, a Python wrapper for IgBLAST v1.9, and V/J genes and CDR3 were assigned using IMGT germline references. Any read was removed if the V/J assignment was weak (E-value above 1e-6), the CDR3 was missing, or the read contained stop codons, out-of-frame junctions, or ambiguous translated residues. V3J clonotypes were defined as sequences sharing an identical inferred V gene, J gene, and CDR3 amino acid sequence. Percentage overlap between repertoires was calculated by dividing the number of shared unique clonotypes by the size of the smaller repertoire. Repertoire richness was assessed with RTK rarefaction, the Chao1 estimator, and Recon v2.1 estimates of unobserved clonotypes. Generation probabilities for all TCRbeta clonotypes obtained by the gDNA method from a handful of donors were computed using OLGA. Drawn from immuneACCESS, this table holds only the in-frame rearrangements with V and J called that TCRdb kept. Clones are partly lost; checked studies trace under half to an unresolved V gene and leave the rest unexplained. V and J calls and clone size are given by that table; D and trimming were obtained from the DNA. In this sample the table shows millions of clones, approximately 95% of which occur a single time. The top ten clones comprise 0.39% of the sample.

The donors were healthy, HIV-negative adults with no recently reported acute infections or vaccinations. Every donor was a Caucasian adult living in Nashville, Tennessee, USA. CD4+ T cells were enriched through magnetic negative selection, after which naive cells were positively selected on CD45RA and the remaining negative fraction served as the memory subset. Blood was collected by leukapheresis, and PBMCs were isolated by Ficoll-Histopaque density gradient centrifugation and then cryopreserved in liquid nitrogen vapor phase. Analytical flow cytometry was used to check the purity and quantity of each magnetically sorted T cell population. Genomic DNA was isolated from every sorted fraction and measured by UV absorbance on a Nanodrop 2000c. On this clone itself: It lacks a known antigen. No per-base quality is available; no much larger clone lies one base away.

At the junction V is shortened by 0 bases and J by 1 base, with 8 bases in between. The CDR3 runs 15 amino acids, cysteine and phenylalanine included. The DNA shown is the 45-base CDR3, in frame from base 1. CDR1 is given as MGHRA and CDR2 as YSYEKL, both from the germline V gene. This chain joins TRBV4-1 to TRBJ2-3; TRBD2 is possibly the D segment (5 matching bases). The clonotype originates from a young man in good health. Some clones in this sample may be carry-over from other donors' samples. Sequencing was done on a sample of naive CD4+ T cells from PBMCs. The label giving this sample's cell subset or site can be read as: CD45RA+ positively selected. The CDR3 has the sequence CASSQEWRGTDTQYF. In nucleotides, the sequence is TGCGCCAGCAGCCAAGAATGGCGGGGCACAGATACGCAGTATTTT.